This is a list of T cell receptor beta chains from one sample in a study of T cell repertoires in aging, cancer and after chemotherapy. Each CDR3 protein gets one entry after TCRdb re-called the multiplex PCR reads with MiXCR. The sample lists 10,000 to 15,000 distinct CDR3 sequences, about 27% occurring once. The material sequenced was blood. Receptor source: a human donor with a blood cancer. Each CDR3 is given without its conserved first and last residue.

>TRBJ1-5|TRBV6-4|12
ASSATSGNQPQH
>TRBJ2-2|TRBV30|13
AWSRTGGVIGELF
>TRBJ2-2|TRBV6-6|13
ASSPTGIYTGELF
>TRBJ2-4|TRBV7-9|10
ASSLEVDIQY
>TRBJ2-5|TRBV6-1|11
ASRGTVQETQY
>TRBJ2-5|TRBV6-5|14
ASSPLLAGVGETQY
>TRBJ2-2|TRBV20-1|14
SARDVVGGDTGELF
>TRBJ1-5|TRBV19|13
ASSKPGIESQPQH
>TRBJ2-7|TRBV19|14
ASSDQTGRHSYEQY
>TRBJ2-1|TRBV21-1|14
ASSRALAGENNEQF
>TRBJ2-3|TRBV6-2/TRBV6-3|15
ASSYWTSGSGTDTQY
>TRBJ1-6|TRBV18|17
ASSRGLSGQSSYNSPLH
>TRBJ1-1|TRBV6-2/TRBV6-3|7
ASSYPAV
>TRBJ2-3|TRBV14|13
ASSQDRSRTDTQY
>TRBJ2-2|TRBV20-1|12
SAISGGDAGELF
>TRBJ2-7|TRBV5-5|11
ASSREGSYEQY
>TRBJ1-6|TRBV6-1|14
ASSEALSSYNSPLH
>TRBJ1-1|TRBV29-1|12
SVYLSGGRTEAF
>TRBJ1-5|TRBV7-2|10
ASSPGGIPQH
>TRBJ2-1|TRBV27|14
ASLRTGTVPNNEQF
>TRBJ1-2|TRBV29-1|12
SVEARQGGYGYT
>TRBJ2-1|TRBV12-3/TRBV12-4|14
ASSLRLAGGNNEQF
>TRBJ1-2|TRBV6-5|10
ASSYSGYGYT
>TRBJ2-2|TRBV5-4|14
ASSSRLAGDTGELF
>TRBJ1-1|TRBV7-9|12
ASSVGQVNTEAF
>TRBJ2-4|TRBV6-5|13
ASSTGGLVGNIQY
>TRBJ1-1|TRBV19|12
ASKSQGAMTEAF
>TRBJ2-1|TRBV5-4|15
ASSPGGSGSPYNEQF
>TRBJ2-6|TRBV24-1|13
ATSHWTAGANVLT
>TRBJ1-3|TRBV5-1|13
ASSQQGARGNTIY
>TRBJ2-3|TRBV7-6|14
ASSQTSGSGTDTQY
>TRBJ2-1|TRBV5-5|15
ASSLRSRPLSYNEQF
>TRBJ2-5|TRBV2|11
ASSVRVQETQY
>TRBJ1-1|TRBV5-6|11
ASRDPMNTEAF
>TRBJ2-1|TRBV10-3|16
AISEVTSGGASYNEHF
>TRBJ2-5|TRBV5-6|17
ASSLEPGGPGRSSETQY
>TRBJ2-7|TRBV5-4|12
ASSEVSRGYEQY
>TRBJ2-2|TRBV7-2|11
ASSLSFAGELF